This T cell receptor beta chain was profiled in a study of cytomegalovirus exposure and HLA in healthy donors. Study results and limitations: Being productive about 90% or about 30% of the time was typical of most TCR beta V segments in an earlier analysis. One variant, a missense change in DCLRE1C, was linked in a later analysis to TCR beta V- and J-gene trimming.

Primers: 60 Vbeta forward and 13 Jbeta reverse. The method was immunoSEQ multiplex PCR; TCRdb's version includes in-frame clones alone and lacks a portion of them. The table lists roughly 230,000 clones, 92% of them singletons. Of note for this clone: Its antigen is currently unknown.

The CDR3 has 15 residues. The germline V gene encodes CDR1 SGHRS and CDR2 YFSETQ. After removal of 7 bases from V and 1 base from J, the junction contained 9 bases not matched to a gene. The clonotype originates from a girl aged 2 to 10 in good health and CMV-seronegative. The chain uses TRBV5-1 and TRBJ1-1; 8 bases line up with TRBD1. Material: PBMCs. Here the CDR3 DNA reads TGCGCCAGCGCCTTATCCGGGACAGGGAACACTGAAGCTTTCTTT. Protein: CASALSGTGNTEAFF.